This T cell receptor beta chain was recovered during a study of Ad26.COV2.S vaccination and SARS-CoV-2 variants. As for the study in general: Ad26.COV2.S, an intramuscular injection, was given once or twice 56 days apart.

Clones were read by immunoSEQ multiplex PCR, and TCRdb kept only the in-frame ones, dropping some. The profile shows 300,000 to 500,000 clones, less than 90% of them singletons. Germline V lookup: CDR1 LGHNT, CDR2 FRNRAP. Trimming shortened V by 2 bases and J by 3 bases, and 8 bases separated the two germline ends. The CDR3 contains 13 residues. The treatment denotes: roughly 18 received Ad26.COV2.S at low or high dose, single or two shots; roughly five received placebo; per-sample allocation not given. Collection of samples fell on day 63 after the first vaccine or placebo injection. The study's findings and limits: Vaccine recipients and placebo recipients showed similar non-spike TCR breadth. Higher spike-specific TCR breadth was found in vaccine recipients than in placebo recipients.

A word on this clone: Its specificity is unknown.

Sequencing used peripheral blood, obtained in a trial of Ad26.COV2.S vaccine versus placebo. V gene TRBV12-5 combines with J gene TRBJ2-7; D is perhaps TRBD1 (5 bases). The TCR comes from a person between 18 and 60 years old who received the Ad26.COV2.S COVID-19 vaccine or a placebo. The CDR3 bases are TGTGCTAGTGGTTTGAGGGGCTTCTACGAGCAGTACTTC. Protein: CASGLRGFYEQYF.